Listed below are T cell receptor beta chains from one sample, sequenced in a study of PD-1 blockade in classical Hodgkin lymphoma. The method was immunoSEQ multiplex PCR; TCRdb's version includes in-frame clones alone and lacks a portion of them. The table has around 60,000 clones, 88% seen once. Sequences were derived from peripheral blood mononuclear cells (PBMCs), sampled before the second cycle of nivolumab. These receptors were obtained from a human donor with classical Hodgkin lymphoma. Both conserved end residues are part of each CDR3. The order of the fields is CDR3 protein, J gene, V gene.

CDR3 protein: CASSWGGFYEGYTF
J gene: TRBJ1-2
V gene: TRBV28

CDR3 protein: CASSFEGVTNQPQHF
J gene: TRBJ1-5
V gene: TRBV27

CDR3 protein: CASSSSSSNTGELFF
J gene: TRBJ2-2
V gene: TRBV5-1

CDR3 protein: CASSPRQGGLYEQYF
J gene: TRBJ2-7
V gene: TRBV5-1

CDR3 protein: CASSDVGVPTEAFF
J gene: TRBJ1-1
V gene: TRBV5-4

CDR3 protein: CASRPSGGKNTGELFF
J gene: TRBJ2-2
V gene: TRBV28

CDR3 protein: CASSTQSSTNEKLFF
J gene: TRBJ1-4
V gene: TRBV5-1

CDR3 protein: CASTREAGDTGELFF
J gene: TRBJ2-2
V gene: TRBV5-1

CDR3 protein: CASSLTGHRAQPATNEKLFF
J gene: TRBJ1-4
V gene: TRBV7-4

CDR3 protein: CASSLTSGNIQYF
J gene: TRBJ2-4
V gene: TRBV7-8

CDR3 protein: CASSSVIGTGFLTDTQYF
J gene: TRBJ2-3
V gene: TRBV27

CDR3 protein: CASSPSGQRNTGELFF
J gene: TRBJ2-2
V gene: TRBV5-4

CDR3 protein: CASSLERWPAGGPDTQYF
J gene: TRBJ2-3
V gene: TRBV11-2

CDR3 protein: CASRVGGQAYEQYF
J gene: TRBJ2-7
V gene: TRBV5-1

CDR3 protein: CASSLAGQGNTIYF
J gene: TRBJ1-3
V gene: TRBV5-1

CDR3 protein: CASSFRDHPAYEQYF
J gene: TRBJ2-7
V gene: TRBV27

CDR3 protein: CASSSPKGGGTDTQYF
J gene: TRBJ2-3
V gene: TRBV11-2

CDR3 protein: CASSLRGASSPLHF
J gene: TRBJ1-6
V gene: TRBV5-1

CDR3 protein: CASSLIVQPYEQYF
J gene: TRBJ2-7
V gene: TRBV5-1

CDR3 protein: CASSEVNNEQFF
J gene: TRBJ2-1
V gene: TRBV6-6

CDR3 protein: CASSLDRLDGYTF
J gene: TRBJ1-2
V gene: TRBV2

CDR3 protein: CASSIGRAYEQYF
J gene: TRBJ2-7
V gene: TRBV19

CDR3 protein: CASSRRNPGLGNTEAFF
J gene: TRBJ1-1
V gene: TRBV14